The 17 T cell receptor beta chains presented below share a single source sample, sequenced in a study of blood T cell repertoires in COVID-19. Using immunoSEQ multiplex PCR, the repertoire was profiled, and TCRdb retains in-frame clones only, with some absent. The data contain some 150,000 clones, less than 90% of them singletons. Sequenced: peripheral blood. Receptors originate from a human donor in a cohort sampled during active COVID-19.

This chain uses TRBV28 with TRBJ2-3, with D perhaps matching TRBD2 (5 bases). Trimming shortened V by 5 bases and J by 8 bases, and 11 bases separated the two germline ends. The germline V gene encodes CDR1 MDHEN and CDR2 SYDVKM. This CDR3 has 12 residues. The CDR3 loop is CASSPQRITQYF. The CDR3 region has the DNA TGTGCCAGCAGTCCCCAGCGGATTACGCAGTATTTT.

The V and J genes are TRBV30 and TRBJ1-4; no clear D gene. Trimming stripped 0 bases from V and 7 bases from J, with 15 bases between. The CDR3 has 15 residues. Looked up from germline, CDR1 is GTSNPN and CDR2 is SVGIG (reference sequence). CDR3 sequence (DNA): TGTGCCTGGAGTGTTAGCGCCACGGCCTTTGAAAAACTGTTTTTT. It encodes CAWSVSATAFEKLFF.

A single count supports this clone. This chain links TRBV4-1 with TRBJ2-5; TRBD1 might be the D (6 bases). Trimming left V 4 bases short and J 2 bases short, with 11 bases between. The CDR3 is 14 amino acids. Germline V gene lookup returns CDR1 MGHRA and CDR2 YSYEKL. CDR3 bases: TGCGCCAGCAGCCTCAGGACAGAGCAAGAGACCCAGTACTTC. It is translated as CASSLRTEQETQYF.

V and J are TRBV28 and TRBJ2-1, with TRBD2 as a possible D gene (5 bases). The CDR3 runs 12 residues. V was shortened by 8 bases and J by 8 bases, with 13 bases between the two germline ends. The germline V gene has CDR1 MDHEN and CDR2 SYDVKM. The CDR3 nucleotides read TGTGCCAGCTCCCAACTAGGGTATGAGCAGTTCTTC. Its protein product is CASSQLGYEQFF.

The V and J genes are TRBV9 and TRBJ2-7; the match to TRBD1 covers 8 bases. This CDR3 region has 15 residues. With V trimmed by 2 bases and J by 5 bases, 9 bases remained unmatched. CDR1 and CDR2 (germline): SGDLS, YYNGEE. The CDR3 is CASSVGTGHTHEQYF. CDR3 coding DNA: TGTGCCAGCAGCGTCGGGACAGGTCATACCCACGAGCAGTACTTC.

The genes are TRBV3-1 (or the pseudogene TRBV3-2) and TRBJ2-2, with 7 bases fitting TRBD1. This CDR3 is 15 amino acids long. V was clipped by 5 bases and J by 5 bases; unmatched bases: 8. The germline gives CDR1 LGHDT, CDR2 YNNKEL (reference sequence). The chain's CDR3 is CASSYLQGYTGELFF. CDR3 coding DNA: TGTGCCAGCAGCTACCTACAGGGGTATACCGGGGAGCTGTTTTTT.

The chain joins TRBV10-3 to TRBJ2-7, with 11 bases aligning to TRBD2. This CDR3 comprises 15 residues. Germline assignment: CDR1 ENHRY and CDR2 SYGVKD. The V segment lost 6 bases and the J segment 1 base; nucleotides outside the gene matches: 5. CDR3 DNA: TGTGCCATCAGCCCGACTAGCGGGGCGTCCTACGAGCAGTACTTC. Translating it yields CAISPTSGASYEQYF.

The chain's CDR3 is CASSQGTGGDGYTF. CDR3 DNA sequence: TGTGCCAGCAGCCAAGGGACAGGGGGCGATGGCTACACCTTC. The chain combines TRBV3-1 (or the pseudogene TRBV3-2) with TRBJ1-2, with 11 positions matching TRBD1. Germline V gene sequence: CDR1 LGHDT, CDR2 YNNKEL (reference sequence). V lost 1 base, J lost 6 bases, and 1 base stayed unmatched. This CDR3 comprises 14 residues.

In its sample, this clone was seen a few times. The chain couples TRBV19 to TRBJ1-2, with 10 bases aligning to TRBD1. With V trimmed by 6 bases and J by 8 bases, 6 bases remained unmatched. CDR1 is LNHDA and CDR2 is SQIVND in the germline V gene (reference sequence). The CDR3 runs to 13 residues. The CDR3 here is CASRTGGARGYTF. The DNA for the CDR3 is TGTGCCAGTAGGACAGGGGGCGCGAGGGGCTACACCTTC.

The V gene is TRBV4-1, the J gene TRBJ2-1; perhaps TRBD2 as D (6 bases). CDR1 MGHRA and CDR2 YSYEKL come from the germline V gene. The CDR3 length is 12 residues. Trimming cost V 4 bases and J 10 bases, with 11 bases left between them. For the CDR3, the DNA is TGCGCCAGCAGCCTCCTTGGAGGGGAGCAGTTCTTC. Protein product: CASSLLGGEQFF.

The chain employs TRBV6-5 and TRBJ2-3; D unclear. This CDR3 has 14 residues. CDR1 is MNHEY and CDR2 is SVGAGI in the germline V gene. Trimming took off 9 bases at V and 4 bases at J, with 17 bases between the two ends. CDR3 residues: CASGSPTTADTQYF. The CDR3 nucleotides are TGTGCCAGTGGGTCCCCTACTACGGCAGATACGCAGTATTTT.

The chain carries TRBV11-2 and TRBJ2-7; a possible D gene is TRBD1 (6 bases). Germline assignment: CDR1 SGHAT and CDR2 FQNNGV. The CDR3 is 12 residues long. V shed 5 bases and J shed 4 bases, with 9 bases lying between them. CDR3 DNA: TGTGCCAGCAGCACACAGGGTTACGAGCAGTACTTC. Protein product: CASSTQGYEQYF.

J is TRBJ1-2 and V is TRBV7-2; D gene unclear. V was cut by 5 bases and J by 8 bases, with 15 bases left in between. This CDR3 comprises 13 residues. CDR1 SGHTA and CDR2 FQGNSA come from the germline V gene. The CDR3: CASSPQAREGYTF. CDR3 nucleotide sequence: TGTGCCAGCAGCCCCCAGGCGAGGGAGGGCTACACCTTC.

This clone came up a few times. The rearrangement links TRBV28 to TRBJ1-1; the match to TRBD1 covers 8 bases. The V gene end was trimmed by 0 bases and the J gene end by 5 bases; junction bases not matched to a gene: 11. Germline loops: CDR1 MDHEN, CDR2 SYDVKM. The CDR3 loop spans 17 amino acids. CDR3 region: CASSLWDPVRGRTEAFF. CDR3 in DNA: TGTGCCAGCAGTTTATGGGACCCGGTCAGGGGGCGAACTGAAGCTTTCTTT. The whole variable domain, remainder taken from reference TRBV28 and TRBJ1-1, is DVKVTQSSRYLVKRTGEKVFLECVQDMDHENMFWYRQDPGLGLRLIYFSYDVKMKEKGDIPEGYSVSREKKERFSLILESASTNQTSMYLCASSLWDPVRGRTEAFFGQGTRLTVV.

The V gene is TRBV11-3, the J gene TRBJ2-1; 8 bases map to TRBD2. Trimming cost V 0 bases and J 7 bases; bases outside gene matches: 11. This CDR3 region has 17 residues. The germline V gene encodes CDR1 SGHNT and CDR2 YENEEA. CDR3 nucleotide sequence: TGTGCCAGCAGCTTAGAACCGGTGGTAGCGGGGCTGAATGAGCAGTTCTTC. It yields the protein CASSLEPVVAGLNEQFF.

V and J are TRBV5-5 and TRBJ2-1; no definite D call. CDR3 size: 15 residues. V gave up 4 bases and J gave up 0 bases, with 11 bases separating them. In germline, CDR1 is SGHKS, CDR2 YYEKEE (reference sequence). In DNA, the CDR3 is TGTGCCAGCAGCGTAGACTGGAGCTCCTACAATGAGCAGTTCTTC. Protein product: CASSVDWSSYNEQFF.

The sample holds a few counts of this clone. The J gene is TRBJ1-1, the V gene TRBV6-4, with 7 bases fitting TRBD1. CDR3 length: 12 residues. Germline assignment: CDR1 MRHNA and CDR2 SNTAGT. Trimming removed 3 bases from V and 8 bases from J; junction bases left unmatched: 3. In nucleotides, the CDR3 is TGTGCCAGCAGTGATTGGGACAGAGAAGCTTTCTTT. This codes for CASSDWDREAFF.